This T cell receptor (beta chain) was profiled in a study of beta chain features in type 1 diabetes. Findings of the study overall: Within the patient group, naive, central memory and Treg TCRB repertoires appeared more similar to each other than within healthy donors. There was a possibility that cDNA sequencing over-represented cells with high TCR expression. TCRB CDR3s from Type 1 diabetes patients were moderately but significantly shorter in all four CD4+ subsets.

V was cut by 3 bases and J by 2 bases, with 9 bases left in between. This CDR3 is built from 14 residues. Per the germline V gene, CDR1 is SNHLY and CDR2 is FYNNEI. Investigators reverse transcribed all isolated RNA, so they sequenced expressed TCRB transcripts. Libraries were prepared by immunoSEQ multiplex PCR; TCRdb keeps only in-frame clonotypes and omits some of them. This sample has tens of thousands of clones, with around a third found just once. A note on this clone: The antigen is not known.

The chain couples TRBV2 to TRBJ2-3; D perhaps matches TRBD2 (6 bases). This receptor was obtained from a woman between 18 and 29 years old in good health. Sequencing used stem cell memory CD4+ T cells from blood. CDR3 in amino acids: CASSDQRATDTQYF. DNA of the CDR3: TGTGCCAGCAGTGACCAGCGGGCCACAGATACGCAGTATTTT. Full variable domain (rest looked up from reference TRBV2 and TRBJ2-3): EPEVTQTPSHQVTQMGQEVILRCVPISNHLYFYWYRQILGQKVEFLVSFYNNEISEKSEIFDDQFSVERPDGSNFTLKIRSTKLEDSAMYFCASSDQRATDTQYFGPGTRLTVL.